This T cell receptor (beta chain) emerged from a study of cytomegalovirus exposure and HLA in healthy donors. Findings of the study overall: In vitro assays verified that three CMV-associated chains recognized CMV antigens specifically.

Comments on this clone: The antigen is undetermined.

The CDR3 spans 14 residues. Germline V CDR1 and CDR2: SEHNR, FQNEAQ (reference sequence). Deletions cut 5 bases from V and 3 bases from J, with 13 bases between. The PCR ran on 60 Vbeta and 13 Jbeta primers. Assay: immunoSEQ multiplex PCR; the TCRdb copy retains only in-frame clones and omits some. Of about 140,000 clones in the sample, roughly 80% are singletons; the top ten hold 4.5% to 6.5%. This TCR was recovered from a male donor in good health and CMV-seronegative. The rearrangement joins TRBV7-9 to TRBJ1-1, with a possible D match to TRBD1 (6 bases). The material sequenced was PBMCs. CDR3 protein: CASSPRGGDTEAFF. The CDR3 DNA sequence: TGTGCCAGCAGCCCCAGGGGAGGGGACACTGAAGCTTTCTTT.